This T cell receptor (beta chain) is from a study of T cells in Graves' hyperthyroidism and ophthalmopathy. As for this clonotype: Its target is not known.

Germline V gives CDR1 DFQATT, CDR2 SNEGSKA (reference sequence). Trimming took off 7 bases at V and 1 base at J, with 11 bases between the two ends. The CDR3 covers 13 residues. Study findings and constraints: Most clonotypes expanded in the thyroid (above 0.001) were also present in blood.

Ophthalmopathy in the patients scored at least 3 on Clinical Activity Score and at least 4 on NOSPECS grade, lasting under 3 months. The PBMCs studied were ones that came from about 10 ml fresh peripheral blood. Amplification yielded TCR beta CDR3 regions, with RNA transcripts as the source. The HTBI primer set served for first-round RT-PCR of the TCR CDR3. MiXCR, run by TCRdb on the multiplex PCR reads, gives a single entry per CDR3 protein. Altogether hundreds of thousands of distinct CDR3 sequences are present, roughly 15% being singletons, with the ten largest covering around 3.5%. This receptor was taken from a woman between 40 and 55 years old with Graves' ophthalmopathy. The V gene is TRBV20-1, the J gene TRBJ2-1; D is undetermined. What was sequenced was blood. CDR3 DNA sequence: TGCAGTGGGATAGAGATTTCCTACAATGAGCAGTTCTTC. The encoded protein is CSGIEISYNEQFF.